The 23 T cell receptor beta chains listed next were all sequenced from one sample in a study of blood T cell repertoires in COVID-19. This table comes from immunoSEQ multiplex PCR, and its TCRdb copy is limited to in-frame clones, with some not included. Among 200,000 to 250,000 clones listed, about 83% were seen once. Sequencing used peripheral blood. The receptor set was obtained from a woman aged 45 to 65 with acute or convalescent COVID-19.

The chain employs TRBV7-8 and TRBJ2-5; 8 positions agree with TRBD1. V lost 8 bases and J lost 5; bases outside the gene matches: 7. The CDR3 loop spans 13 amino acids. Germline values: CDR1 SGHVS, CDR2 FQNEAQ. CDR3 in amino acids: CASGAGGPETQYF. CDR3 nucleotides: TGTGCCAGCGGGGCAGGGGGCCCGGAGACCCAGTACTTC.

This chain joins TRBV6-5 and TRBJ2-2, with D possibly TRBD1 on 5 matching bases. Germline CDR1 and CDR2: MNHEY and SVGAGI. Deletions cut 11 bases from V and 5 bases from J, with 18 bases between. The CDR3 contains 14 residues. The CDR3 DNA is TGTGCCGCCCTGAAGGGGTTTTCGACCGGGGAGCTGTTTTTT. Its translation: CAALKGFSTGELFF.

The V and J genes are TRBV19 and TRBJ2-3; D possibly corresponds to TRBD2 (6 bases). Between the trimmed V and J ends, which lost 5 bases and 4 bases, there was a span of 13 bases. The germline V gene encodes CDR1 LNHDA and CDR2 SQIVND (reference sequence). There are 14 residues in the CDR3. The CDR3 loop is CASSSLGGSDTQYF. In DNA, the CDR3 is TGTGCCAGTAGTTCCCTTGGGGGGTCAGATACGCAGTATTTT. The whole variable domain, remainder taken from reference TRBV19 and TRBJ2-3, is DGGITQSPKYLFRKEGQNVTLSCEQNLNHDAMYWYRQDPGQGLRLIYYSQIVNDFQKGDIAEGYSVSREKKESFPLTVTSAQKNPTAFYLCASSSLGGSDTQYFGPGTRLTVL.

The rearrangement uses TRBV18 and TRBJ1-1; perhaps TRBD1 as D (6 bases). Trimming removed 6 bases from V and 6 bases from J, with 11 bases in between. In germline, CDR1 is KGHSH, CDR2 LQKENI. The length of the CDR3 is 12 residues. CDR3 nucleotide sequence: TGTGCCAGCTCTGCGGGGGCTGCTGAAGCTTTCTTT. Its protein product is CASSAGAAEAFF.

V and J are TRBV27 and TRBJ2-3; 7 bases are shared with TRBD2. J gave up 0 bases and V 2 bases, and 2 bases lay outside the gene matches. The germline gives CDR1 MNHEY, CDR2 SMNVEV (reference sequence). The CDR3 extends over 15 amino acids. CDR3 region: CASSLISGSTDTQYF. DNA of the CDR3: TGTGCCAGCAGTTTAATTAGCGGGAGCACAGATACGCAGTATTTT.

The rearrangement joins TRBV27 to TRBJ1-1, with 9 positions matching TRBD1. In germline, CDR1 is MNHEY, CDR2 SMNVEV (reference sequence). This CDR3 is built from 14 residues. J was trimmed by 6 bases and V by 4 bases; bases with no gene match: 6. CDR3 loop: CASSSPRQGAEAFF. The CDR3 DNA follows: TGTGCCAGCAGTTCCCCTCGACAGGGGGCTGAAGCTTTCTTT.

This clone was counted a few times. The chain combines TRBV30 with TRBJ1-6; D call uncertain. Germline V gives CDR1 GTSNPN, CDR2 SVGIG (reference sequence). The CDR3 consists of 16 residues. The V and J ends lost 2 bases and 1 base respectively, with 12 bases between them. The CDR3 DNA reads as TGTGCCTGGAGTCCCGGGTTGGAATCCTATAATTCACCCCTCCACTTT. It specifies CAWSPGLESYNSPLHF.

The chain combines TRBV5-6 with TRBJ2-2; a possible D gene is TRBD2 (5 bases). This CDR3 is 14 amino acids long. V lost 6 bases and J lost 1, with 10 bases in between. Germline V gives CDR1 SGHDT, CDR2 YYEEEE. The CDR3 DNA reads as TGTGCCAGCAACACCGGACTGAACACCGGGGAGCTGTTTTTT. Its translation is CASNTGLNTGELFF.

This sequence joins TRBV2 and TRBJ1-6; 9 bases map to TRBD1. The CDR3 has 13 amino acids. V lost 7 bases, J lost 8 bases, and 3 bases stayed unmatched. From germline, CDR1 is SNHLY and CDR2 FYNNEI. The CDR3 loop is CASKGTGYSPLHF. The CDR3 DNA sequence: TGTGCCAGCAAAGGGACAGGGTATTCACCCCTCCACTTT.

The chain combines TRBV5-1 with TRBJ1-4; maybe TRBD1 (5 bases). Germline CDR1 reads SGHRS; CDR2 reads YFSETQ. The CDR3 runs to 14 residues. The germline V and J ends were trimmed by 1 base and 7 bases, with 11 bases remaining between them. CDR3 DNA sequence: TGCGCCAGCAGCTTGTGGTCCAGGGTTGAAAAACTGTTTTTT. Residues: CASSLWSRVEKLFF.

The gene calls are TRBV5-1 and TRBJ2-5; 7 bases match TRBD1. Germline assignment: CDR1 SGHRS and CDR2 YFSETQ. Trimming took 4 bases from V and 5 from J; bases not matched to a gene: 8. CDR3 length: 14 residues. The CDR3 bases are TGCGCCAGCAGCAGGGACAGCCTAGTTGAGACCCAGTACTTC. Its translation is CASSRDSLVETQYF.

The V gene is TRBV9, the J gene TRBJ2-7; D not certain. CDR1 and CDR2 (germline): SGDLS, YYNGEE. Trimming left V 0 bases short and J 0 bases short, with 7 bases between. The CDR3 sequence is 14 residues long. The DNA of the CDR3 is TGTGCCAGCAGCGTAGGAGCGATCTCCTACGAGCAGTACTTC. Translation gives CASSVGAISYEQYF.

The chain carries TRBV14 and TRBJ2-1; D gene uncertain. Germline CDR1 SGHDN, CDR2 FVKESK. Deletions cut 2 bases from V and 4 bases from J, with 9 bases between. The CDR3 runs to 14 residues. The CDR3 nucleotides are TGTGCCAGCAGCCAATATCCGGGTTACAATGAGCAGTTCTTC. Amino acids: CASSQYPGYNEQFF.

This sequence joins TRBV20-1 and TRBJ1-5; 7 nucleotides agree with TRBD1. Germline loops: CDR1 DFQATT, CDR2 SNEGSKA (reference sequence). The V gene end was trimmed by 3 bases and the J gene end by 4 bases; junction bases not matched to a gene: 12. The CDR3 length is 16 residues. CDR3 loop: CSASKGQTAGNQPQHF. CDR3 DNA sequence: TGCAGTGCTAGTAAGGGACAGACCGCTGGGAATCAGCCCCAGCATTTT.

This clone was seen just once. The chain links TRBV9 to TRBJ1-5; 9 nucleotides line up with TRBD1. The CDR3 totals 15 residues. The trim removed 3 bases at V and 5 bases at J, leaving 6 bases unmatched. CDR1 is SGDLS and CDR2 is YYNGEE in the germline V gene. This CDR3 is CASSAGDRVHQPQHF. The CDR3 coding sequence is TGTGCCAGCAGCGCCGGGGACAGGGTTCATCAGCCCCAGCATTTT.

CDR3: CASSPQGAQETQYF. Written as DNA, the CDR3 is TGTGCCAGCAGCCCACAGGGGGCCCAAGAGACCCAGTACTTC. The chain combines TRBV3-1 (or the pseudogene TRBV3-2) with TRBJ2-5; 9 bases are a match to TRBD1. The CDR3 contains 14 residues. The V and J ends lost 4 bases and 1 base, in that order; junction bases with no gene match: 1. Germline assignment: CDR1 LGHDT and CDR2 YNNKEL (reference sequence).

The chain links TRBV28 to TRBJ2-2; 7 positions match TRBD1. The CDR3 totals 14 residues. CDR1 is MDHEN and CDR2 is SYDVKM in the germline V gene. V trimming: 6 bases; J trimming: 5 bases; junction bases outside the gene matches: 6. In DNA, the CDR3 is TGTGCCAGCAGATCGGGACAGCAGACCGGGGAGCTGTTTTTT. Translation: CASRSGQQTGELFF. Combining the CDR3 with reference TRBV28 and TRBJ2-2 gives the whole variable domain DVKVTQSSRYLVKRTGEKVFLECVQDMDHENMFWYRQDPGLGLRLIYFSYDVKMKEKGDIPEGYSVSREKKERFSLILESASTNQTSMYLCASRSGQQTGELFFGEGSRLTVL.

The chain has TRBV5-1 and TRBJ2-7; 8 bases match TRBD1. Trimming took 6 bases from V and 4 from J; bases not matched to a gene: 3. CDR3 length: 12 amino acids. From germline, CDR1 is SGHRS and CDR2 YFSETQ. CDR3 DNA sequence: TGCGCCAGCACCGGACAGGGTTACGAGCAGTACTTC. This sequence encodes CASTGQGYEQYF.

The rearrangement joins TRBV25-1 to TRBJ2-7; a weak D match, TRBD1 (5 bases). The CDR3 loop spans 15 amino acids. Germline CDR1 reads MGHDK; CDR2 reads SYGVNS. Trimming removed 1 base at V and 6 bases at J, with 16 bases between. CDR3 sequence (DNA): TGTGCCAGCAGTGAATTCTCCTTAGGGGTTAGCGAGCAGTACTTC. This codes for CASSEFSLGVSEQYF.

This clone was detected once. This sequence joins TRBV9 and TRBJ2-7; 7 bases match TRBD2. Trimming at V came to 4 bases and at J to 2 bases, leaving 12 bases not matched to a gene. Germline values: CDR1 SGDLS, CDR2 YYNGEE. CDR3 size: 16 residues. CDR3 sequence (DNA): TGTGCCAGCAGCCCCCGGGGGAGGGCGGCGGCCTACGAGCAGTACTTC. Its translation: CASSPRGRAAAYEQYF.

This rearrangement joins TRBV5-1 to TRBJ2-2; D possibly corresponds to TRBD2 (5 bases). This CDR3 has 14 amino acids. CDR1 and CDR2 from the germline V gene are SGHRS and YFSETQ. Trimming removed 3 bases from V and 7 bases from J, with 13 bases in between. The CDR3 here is CASSYLGAGGELFF. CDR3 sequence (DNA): TGCGCCAGCAGCTATCTGGGAGCAGGCGGGGAGCTGTTTTTT.

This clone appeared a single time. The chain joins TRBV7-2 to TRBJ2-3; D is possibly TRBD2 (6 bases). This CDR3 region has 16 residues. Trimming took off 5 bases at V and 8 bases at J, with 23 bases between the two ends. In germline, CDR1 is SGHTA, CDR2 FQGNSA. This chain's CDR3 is CASSPELAPSSGTQYF. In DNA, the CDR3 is TGTGCCAGCAGCCCGGAGCTAGCGCCTAGCTCCGGTACGCAGTATTTT.

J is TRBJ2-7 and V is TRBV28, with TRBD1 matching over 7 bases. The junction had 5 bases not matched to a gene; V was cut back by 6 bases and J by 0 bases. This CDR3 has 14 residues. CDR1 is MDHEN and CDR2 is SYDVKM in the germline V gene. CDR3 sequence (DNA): TGTGCCAGCAGATTCCGGGACAGCTCCTACGAGCAGTACTTC. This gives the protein CASRFRDSSYEQYF. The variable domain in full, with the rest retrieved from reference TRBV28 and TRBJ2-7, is DVKVTQSSRYLVKRTGEKVFLECVQDMDHENMFWYRQDPGLGLRLIYFSYDVKMKEKGDIPEGYSVSREKKERFSLILESASTNQTSMYLCASRFRDSSYEQYFGPGTRLTVT.